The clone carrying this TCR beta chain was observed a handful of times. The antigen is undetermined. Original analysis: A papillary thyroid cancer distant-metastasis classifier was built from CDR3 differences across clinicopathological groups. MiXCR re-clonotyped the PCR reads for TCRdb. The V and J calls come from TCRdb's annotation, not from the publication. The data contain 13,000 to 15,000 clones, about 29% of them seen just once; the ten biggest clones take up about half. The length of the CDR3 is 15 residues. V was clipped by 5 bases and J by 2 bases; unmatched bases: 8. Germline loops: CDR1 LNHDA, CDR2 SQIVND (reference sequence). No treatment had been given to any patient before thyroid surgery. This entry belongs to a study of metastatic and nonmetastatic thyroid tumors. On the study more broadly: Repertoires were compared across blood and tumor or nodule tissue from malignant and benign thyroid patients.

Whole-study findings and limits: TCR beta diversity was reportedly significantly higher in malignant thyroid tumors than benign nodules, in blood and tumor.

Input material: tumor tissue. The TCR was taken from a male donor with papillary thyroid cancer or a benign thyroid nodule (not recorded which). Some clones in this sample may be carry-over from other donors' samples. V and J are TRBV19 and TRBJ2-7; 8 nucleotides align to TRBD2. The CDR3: CASSAVEAGAYEQYF. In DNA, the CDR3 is TGTGCCAGTAGTGCCGTTGAAGCGGGGGCCTACGAGCAGTACTTC.